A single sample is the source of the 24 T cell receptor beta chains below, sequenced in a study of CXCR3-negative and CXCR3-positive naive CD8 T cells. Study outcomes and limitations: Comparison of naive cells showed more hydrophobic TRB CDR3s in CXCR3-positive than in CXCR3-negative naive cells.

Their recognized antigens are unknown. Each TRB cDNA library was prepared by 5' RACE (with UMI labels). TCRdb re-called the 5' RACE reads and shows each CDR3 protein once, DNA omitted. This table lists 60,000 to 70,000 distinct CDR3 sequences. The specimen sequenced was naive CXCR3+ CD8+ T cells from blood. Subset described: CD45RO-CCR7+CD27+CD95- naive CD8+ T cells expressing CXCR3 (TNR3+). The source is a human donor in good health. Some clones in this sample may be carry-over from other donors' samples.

The CDR3 sequence: CASSFTGGYTDTQYF. The genes are TRBV7-2 and TRBJ2-3; there is no DNA to check the TCRdb D call of TRBD1. From germline, CDR1 is SGHTA and CDR2 FQGNSA. CDR3 length equals 15 residues.

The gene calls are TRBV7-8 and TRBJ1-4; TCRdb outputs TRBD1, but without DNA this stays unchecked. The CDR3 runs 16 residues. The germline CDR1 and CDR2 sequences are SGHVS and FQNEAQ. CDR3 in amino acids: CASNSPGGGPNEKLFF.

This CDR3 reads CASSLNEGLQETQYF. The J gene is TRBJ2-5, the V gene TRBV13; as DNA is missing, the TRBD1 call by TCRdb cannot be tested. CDR3 length: 15 amino acids. Germline CDR1 is PRHDT and CDR2 is FYEKMQ (reference sequence).

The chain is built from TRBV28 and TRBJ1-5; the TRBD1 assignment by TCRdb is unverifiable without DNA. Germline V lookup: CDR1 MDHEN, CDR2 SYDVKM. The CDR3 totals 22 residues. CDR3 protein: CASSLFSQLVALQGANNQPQHF.

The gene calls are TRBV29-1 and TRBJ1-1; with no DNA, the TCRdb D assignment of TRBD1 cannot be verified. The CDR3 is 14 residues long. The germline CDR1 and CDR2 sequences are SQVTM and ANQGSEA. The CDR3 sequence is CSVTGGGKNTEAFF.

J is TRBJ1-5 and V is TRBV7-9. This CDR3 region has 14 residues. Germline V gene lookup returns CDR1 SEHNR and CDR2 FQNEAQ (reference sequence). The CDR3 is CASSSSIGNQPQHF.

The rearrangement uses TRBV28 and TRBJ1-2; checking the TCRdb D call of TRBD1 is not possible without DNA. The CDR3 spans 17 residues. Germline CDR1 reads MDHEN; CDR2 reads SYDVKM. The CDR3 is CASSLNPGDRGDYGYTF.

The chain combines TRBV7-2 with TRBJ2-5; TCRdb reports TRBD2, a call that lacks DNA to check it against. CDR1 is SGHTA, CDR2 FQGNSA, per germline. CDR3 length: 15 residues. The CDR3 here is CASSVGTSGEETQYF.

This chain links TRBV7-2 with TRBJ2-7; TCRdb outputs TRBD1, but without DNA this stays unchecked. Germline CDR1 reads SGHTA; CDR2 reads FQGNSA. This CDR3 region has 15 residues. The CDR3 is CASSVSGGPSYEQYF.

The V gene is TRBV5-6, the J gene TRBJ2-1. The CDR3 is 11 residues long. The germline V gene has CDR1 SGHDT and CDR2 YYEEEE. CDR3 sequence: CASSLGVEEFF.

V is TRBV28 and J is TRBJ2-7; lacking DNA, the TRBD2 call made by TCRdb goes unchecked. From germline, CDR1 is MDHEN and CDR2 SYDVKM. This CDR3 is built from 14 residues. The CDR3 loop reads CASSPPRELGEPYF.

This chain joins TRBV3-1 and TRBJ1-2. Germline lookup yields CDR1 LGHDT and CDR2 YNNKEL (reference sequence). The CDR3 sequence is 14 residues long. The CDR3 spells CASSQDVASEGYTF.

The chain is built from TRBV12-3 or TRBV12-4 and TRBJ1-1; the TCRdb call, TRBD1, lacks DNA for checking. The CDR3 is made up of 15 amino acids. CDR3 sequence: CASTQSYRGNTEAFF.

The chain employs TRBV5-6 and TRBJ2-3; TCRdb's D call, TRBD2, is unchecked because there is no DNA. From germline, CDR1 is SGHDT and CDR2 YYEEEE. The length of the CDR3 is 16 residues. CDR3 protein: CASSTAGSLSTDTQYF.

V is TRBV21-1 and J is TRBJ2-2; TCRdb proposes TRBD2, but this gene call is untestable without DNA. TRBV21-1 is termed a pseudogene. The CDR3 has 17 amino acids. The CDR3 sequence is CASSKASGREMSGELFF.

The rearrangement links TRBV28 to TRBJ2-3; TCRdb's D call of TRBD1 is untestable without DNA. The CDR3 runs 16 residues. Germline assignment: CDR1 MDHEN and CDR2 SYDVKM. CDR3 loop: CASSMPDRVLTDTQYF.

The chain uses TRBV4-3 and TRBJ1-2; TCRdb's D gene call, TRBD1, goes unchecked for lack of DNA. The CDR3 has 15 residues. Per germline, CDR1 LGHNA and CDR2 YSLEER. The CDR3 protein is CASSQDRDARYGYTF.

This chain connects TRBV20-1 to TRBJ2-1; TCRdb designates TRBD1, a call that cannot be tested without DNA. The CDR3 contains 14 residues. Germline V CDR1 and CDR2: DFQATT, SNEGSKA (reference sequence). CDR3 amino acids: CSGGDSRSYNEQFF.

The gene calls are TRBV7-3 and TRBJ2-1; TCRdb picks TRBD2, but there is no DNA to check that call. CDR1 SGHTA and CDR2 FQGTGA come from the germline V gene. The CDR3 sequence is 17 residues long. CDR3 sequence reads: CASSLTPRGRVYNEQFF.

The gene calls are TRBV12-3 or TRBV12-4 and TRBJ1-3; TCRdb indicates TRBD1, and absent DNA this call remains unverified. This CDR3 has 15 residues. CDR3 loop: CASRWDSDSGNTIYF.

CDR3 sequence reads: CASSRETGELFF. The rearrangement joins TRBV25-1 to TRBJ2-2. Per germline, CDR1 MGHDK and CDR2 SYGVNS. This CDR3 spans 12 amino acids. Based on the CDR3 plus reference TRBV25-1 and TRBJ2-2, the full variable domain is EADIYQTPRYLVIGTGKKITLECSQTMGHDKMYWYQQDPGMELHLIHYSYGVNSTEKGDLSSESTVSRIRTEHFPLTLESARPSHTSQYLCASSRETGELFFGEGSRLTVL.

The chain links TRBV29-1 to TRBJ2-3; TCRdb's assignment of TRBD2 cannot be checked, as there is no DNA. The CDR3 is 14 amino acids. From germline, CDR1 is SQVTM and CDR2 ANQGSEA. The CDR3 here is CSVGLAGGTDTQYF.

The CDR3 is CASRGHPYEQYF. V gene TRBV27 combines with J gene TRBJ2-7; the TCRdb call, TRBD1, lacks DNA for checking. Germline V gene data show CDR1 as MNHEY and CDR2 as SMNVEV (reference sequence). The CDR3 extends over 12 amino acids.

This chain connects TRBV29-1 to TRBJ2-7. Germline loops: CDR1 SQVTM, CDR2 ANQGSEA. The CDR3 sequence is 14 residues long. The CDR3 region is CSVAGEGSRYEQYF.